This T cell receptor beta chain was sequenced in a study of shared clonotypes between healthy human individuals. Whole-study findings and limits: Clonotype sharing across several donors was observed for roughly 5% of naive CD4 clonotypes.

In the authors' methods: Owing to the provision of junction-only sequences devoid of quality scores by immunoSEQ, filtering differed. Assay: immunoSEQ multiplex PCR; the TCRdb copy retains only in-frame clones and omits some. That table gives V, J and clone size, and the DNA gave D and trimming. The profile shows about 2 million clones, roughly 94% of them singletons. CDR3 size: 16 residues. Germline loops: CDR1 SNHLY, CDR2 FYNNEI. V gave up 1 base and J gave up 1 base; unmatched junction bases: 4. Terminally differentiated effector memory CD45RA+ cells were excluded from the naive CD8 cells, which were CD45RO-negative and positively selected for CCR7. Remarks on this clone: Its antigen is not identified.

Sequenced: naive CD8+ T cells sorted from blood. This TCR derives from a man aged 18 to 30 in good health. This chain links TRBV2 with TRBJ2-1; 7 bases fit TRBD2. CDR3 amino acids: CASSEGWGGSYNEQFF. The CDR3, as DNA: TGTGCCAGCAGTGAAGGATGGGGGGGATCCTACAATGAGCAGTTCTTC.